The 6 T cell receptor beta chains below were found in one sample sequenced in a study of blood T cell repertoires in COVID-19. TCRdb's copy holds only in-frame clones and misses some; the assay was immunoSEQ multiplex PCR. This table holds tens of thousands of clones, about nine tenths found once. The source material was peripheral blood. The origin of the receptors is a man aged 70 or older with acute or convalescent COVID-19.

CDR3 DNA: TGTGCCAGCAGCTTTAGACGGGAGGTCCTTTACAATGAGCAGTTCTTC. The encoded protein is CASSFRREVLYNEQFF. The V gene is TRBV11-1, the J gene TRBJ2-1; 7 bases fit TRBD2. The CDR3 totals 16 residues. The J segment lost 4 bases and the V segment lost 3 bases, leaving 9 bases of the junction unmatched. CDR1 and CDR2 from the germline V gene are SGHAT and FQDESV (reference sequence).

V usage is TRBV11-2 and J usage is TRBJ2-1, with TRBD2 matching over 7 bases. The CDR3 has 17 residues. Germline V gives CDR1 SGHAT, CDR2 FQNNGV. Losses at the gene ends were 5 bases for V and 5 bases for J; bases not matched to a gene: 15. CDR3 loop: CASSLRPTSEGDNEQFF. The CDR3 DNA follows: TGTGCCAGCAGCCTCCGCCCTACTAGCGAGGGAGACAATGAGCAGTTCTTC.

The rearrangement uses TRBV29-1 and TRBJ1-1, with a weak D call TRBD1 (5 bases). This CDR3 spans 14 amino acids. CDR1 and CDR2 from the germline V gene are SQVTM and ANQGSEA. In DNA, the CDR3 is TGCACCGGGACCGGGGCGGGGGGGAGCACTGAAGCTTTCTTT. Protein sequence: CTGTGAGGSTEAFF.

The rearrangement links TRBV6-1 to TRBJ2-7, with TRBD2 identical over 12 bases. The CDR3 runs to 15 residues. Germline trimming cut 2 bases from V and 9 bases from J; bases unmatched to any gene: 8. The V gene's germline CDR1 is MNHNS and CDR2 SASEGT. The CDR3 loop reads CASSESRGLAGRQYF. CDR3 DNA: TGTGCCAGCAGTGAATCCCGTGGACTAGCGGGACGGCAGTACTTC.

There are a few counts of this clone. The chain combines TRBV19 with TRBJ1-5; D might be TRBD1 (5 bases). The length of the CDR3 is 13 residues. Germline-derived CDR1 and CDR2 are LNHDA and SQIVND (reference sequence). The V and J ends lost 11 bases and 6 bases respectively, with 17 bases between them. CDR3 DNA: TGTGCCGCACGGGGGGAACAGATTCAGCCCCAGCATTTT. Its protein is CAARGEQIQPQHF. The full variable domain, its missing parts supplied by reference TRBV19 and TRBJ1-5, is DGGITQSPKYLFRKEGQNVTLSCEQNLNHDAMYWYRQDPGQGLRLIYYSQIVNDFQKGDIAEGYSVSREKKESFPLTVTSAQKNPTAFYLCAARGEQIQPQHFGDGTRLSIL.

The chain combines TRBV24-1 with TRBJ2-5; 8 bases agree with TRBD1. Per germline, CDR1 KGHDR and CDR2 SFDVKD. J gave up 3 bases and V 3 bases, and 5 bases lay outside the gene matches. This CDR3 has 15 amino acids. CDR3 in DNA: TGTGCCACCAGTGATCCGGACAGGGTGGAAGAGACCCAGTACTTC. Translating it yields CATSDPDRVEETQYF.